The clone carrying this T cell receptor (beta chain) has a count of ten or more. Its antigen is not known. The data were taken from a study of T cells in Graves' hyperthyroidism and ophthalmopathy. Study observations and caveats: Blood held most thyroid clonotypes expanded above 0.001 frequency.

Per the germline V gene, CDR1 is DFQATT and CDR2 is SNEGSKA (reference sequence). This CDR3 comprises 13 residues. V was trimmed by 0 bases and J by 5 bases, leaving 8 bases between them. On the basis of clinical symptoms, serum thyroxine and TRAb, thyroid ultrasound and orbital computed tomography, diagnoses were made. PBMCs stemmed from about 9.5 ml fresh peripheral blood. There were TCR beta CDR3 regions amplified from RNA transcripts. The HTBI primer set served for first-round RT-PCR of the TCR CDR3. TCRdb fed the multiplex PCR reads into MiXCR, producing one record per CDR3 protein. Of around 300,000 distinct CDR3 sequences in the sample, about 15% are singletons; the top ten hold under 30%.

V usage is TRBV20-1 and J usage is TRBJ1-5; D remains ambiguous. The TCR was taken from a woman aged 25 to 39 with Graves' hyperthyroidism. The specimen was blood. The CDR3 sequence is CSARDRRYQPQHF. The CDR3 coding sequence is TGCAGTGCTAGAGACAGACGCTATCAGCCCCAGCATTTT.